This TCR beta chain appears in the sequencing data of a study of T cells in Graves' hyperthyroidism and ophthalmopathy. In its sample, this clonotype was seen a few times. Antigen unknown. Study-level findings and limits: Expanded thyroid clonotypes (above 0.001) were mostly also found in blood.

Uncontrolled infection, other autoimmune disease, pregnancy or lactation disqualified patients from enrolment. Authors of the study amplified TCR beta CDR3 regions from RNA transcripts. HTBI primers were employed in a first-round RT-PCR of the TCR CDR3. TCRdb reprocessed the multiplex PCR reads with MiXCR, giving one entry per CDR3 protein. Of 250,000 or so distinct CDR3 sequences listed, 13% to 15% are singletons. The TCR originated in a woman between 50 and 59 years old with Graves' hyperthyroidism that later progressed to Graves' ophthalmopathy. Sequenced sample: blood.

The CDR3 protein is CSARDRETQYF. CDR3 coding DNA: TGCAGTGCTAGAGATCGGGAGACCCAGTACTTC. The V call is TRBV20-1, the J call TRBJ2-5; D uncertain. The germline V and J ends were trimmed by 0 bases and 5 bases, with 4 bases remaining between them. Germline V gene lookup returns CDR1 DFQATT and CDR2 SNEGSKA (reference sequence). The CDR3 runs to 11 residues.